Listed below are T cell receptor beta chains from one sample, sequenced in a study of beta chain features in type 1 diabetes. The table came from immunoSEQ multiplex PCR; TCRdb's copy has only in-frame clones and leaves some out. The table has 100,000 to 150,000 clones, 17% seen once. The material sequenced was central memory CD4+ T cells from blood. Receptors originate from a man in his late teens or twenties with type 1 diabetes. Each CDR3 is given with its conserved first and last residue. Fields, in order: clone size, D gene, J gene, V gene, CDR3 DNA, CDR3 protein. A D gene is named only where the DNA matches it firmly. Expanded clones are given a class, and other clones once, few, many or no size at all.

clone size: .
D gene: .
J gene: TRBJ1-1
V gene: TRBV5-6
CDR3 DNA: TGTGCCAGCAGCTTGGTTAAGCGCCCCCGGGGCTCGAACACTGAAGCTTTCTTT
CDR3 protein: CASSLVKRPRGSNTEAFF

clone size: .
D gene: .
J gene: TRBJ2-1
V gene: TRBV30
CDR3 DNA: TGTGCCTGGGCGCGCTCCTACAATGAGCAGTTCTTC
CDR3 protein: CAWARSYNEQFF

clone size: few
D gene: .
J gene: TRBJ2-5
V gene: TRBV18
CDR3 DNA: TGTGCCAGCTCCCCCGGACTATCCCAAGAGACCCAGTACTTC
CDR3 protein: CASSPGLSQETQYF

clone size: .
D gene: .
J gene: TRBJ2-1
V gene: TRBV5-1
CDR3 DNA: TGCGCCAGCAGCTTGGCCGTTCGGGGCGACGGGAATGAGCAGTTCTTC
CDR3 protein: CASSLAVRGDGNEQFF

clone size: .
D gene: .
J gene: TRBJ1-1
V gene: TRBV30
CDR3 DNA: TGTGCCTGGAGAGTGAAAGACAGAGCCTGGTCTGAAGCTTTCTTT
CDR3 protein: CAWRVKDRAWSEAFF

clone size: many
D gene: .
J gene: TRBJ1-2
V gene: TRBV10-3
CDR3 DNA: TGTGCCATCAGTGCCGGGTCCAACTATGGCTACACCTTC
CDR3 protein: CAISAGSNYGYTF

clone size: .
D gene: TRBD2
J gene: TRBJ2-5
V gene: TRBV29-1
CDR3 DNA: TGCAGCGTTGGCGGGGGGGCTAGGGAGACCCAGTACTTC
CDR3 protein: CSVGGGARETQYF

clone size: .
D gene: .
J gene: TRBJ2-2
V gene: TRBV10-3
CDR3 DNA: TGTGCCATCAGTGCCGTCGGTGCCGGGGAGCTGTTTTTT
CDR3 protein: CAISAVGAGELFF

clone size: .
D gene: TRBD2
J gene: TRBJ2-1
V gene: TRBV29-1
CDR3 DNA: TGCAGCGTTGACCCGACTAGCGGGAGCAATGAGCAGTTCTTC
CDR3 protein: CSVDPTSGSNEQFF

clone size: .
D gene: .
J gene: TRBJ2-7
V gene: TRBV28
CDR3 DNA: TGTGCCGCCGGTGGCCGCTCCTACGAGCAGTACTTC
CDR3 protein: CAAGGRSYEQYF

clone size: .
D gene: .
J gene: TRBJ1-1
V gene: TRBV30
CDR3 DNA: TGTGCCTGGACCCCTATAGGGGTTGAAGCTTTCTTT
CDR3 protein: CAWTPIGVEAFF

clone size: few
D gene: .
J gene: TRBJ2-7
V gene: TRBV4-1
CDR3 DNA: TGCGCCAGCAGCCAAGTCCCCCAGGCTTCCTACGAGCAGTACTTC
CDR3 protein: CASSQVPQASYEQYF

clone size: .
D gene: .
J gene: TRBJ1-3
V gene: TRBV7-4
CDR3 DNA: TGTGCCAGCAGCTTAGCCCCGAGGCACCTACTAGGAAACACCATATATTTT
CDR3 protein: CASSLAPRHLLGNTIYF

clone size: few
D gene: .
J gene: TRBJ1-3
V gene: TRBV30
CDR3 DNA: TGTGCCTGGGCCCGGGGCTCTGGAAACACCATATATTTT
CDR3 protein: CAWARGSGNTIYF

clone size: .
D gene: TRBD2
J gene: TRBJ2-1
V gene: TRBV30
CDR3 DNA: TGTGCCTGGACCGGGACTAGCTCCTACAATGAGCAGTTCTTC
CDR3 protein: CAWTGTSSYNEQFF

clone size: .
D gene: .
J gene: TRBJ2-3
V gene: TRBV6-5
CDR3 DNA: TGTGCCAGCACCACCAGCCGGGGGACAGATACGCAGTATTTT
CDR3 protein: CASTTSRGTDTQYF

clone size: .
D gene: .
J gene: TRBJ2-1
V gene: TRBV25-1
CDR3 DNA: TGTGCCAGCAGTGAGACCGGCTCCTACAATGAGCAGTTCTTC
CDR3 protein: CASSETGSYNEQFF

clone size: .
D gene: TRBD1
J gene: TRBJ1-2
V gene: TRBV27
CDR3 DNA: TGTGCCAGCAGTCACACAGGGGTCGCTAACTATGGCTACACCTTC
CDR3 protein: CASSHTGVANYGYTF

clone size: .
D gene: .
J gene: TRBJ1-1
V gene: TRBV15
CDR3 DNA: TGTGCCACCAGCAACCCGGGAAGCGGGAACACTGAAGCTTTCTTT
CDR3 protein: CATSNPGSGNTEAFF

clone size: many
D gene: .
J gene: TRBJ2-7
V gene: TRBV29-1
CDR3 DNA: TGCAGCGGTGGGAGCTCCTACGAGCAGTACTTC
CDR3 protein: CSGGSSYEQYF

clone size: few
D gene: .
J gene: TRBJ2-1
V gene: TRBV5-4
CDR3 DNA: TGTGCCAGCAGCCACATGTTGCAGGGGACCAATTACAATGAGCAGTTCTTC
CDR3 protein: CASSHMLQGTNYNEQFF

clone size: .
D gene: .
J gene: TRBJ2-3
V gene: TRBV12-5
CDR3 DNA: TGTGCTAGTGGCCCCAGTGGGGCAGATACGCAGTATTTT
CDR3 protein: CASGPSGADTQYF

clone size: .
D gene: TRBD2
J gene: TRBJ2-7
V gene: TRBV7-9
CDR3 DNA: TGTGCCAGCAGCTTATGGGGACTAGCGGCGGCCTCCTACGAGCAGTACTTC
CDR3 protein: CASSLWGLAAASYEQYF

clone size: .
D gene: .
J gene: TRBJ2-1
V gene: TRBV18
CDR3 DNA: TGTGCCAGCTCACCGAAGGAGGGGACTGAGCAGTTCTTC
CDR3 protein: CASSPKEGTEQFF

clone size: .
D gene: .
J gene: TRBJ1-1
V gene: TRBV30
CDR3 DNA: TGTGCCTGGGCACGGAATCCGAGCACTGAAGCTTTCTTT
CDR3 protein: CAWARNPSTEAFF

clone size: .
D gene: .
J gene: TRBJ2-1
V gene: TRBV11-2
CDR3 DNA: TGTGCCAGCAGCCCTAGGCAGGGGTCGCGGAATGAGCAGTTCTTC
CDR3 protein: CASSPRQGSRNEQFF

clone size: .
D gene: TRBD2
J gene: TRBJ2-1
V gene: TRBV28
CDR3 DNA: TGTGCCAGCAGTTCGACGCCGGGACTAGCGGGTTTCAATGAGCAGTTCTTC
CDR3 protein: CASSSTPGLAGFNEQFF

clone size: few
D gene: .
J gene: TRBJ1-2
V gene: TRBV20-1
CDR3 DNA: TGCAGCGAAAGACGGAACTATGGCTACACCTTC
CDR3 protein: CSERRNYGYTF

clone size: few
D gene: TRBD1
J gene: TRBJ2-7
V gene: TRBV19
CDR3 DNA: TGTGCCAGTAGCATGACAGGGCCCTACGAGCAGTACTTC
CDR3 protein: CASSMTGPYEQYF

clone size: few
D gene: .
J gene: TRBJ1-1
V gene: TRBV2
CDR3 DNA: TGTGCCAGCACAAGGCAGGCGGACACTGAAGCTTTCTTT
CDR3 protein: CASTRQADTEAFF

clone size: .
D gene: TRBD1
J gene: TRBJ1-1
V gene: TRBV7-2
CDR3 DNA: TGTGCCAGCAGCTTATTCGGCACCAGGGGGGCTTTCTTT
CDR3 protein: CASSLFGTRGAFF

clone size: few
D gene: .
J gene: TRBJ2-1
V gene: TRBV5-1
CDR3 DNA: TGCGCCAGCAGCACAACCGGGACCGAAAAAGGAAATGAGCAGTTCTTC
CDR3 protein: CASSTTGTEKGNEQFF

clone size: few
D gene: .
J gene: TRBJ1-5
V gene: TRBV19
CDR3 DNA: TGTGCCAGTAGTAGGGAGACTTTCAATCAGCCCCAGCATTTT
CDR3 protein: CASSRETFNQPQHF

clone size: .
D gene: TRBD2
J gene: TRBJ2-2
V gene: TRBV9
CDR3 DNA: TGTGCCAGCAGCGTAGCGGGAGGGCCCTCCGCTGCCGGGGAGCTGTTTTTT
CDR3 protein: CASSVAGGPSAAGELFF

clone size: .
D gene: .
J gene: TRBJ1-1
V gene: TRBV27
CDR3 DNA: TGTGCCAGCAGTTCCCTTAGGCACACTGAAGCTTTCTTT
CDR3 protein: CASSSLRHTEAFF

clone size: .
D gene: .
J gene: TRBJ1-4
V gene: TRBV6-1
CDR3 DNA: TGTGCCAGCAATGACGAAAAACTGTTTTTT
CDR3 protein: CASNDEKLFF

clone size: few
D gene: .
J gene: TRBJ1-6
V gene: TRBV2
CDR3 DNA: TGTGCCAGCAAGACGGACAGCCATAATTCACCCCTCCACTTT
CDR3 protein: CASKTDSHNSPLHF

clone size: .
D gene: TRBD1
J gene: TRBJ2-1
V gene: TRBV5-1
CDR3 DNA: TGCGCCAGCAGCTTGGGACAGGGTGGCCTTTCCTACAATGAGCAGTTCTTC
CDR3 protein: CASSLGQGGLSYNEQFF

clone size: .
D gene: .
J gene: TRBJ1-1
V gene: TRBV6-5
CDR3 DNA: TGTGCCAGCAGGCTCGACTGGGGCACTGAAGCTTTCTTT
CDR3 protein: CASRLDWGTEAFF

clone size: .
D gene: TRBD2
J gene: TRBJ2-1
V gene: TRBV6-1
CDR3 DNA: TGTGCCAGCAGTGACGGACTAGCGGTGTCCTACAATGAGCAGTTCTTC
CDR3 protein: CASSDGLAVSYNEQFF

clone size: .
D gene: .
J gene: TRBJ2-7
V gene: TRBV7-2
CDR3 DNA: TGTGCCAGCAGCTTAGTGGTGAGTTCCTACGAGCAGTACTTC
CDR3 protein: CASSLVVSSYEQYF

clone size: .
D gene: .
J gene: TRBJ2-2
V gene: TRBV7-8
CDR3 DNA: TGTGCCAGCAGCTTAGCGAGTATCGCCCCCGGGGAGCTGTTTTTT
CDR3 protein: CASSLASIAPGELFF

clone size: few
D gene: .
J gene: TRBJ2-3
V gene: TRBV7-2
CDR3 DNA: TGTGCCAGCAGCTTAGCACTAAAAGATACGCAGTATTTT
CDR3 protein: CASSLALKDTQYF

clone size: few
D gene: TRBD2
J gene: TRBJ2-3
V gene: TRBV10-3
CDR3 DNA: TGTGCCATCAGTGCCCTAGCGGGAGAATCAGATACGCAGTATTTT
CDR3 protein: CAISALAGESDTQYF

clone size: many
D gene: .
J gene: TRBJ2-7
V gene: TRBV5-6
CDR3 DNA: TGTGCCAGCAGCTTGCTCTTTAACTCCTACGAGCAGTACTTC
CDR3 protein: CASSLLFNSYEQYF

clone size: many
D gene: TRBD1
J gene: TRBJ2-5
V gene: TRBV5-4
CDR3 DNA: TGTGCCAGCAGCATAAGCCCGACAGGGGAGGAGACCCAGTACTTC
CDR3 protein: CASSISPTGEETQYF

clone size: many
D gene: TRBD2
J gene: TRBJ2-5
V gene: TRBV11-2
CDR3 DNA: TGTGCCAGCAGCCCAGGACTAGCGGGAAAGACCCAGTACTTC
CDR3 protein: CASSPGLAGKTQYF